Sequencing of this T cell receptor (beta chain) was carried out in a study of identical twins. TCRdb re-analysed the 5' RACE reads in MiXCR, keeping a single row per CDR3 protein. The sample yields about 520,000 distinct CDR3 sequences, roughly 21% seen once. The CDR3 loop spans 16 amino acids. Germline-derived CDR1 and CDR2 are SGHRS and YFSETQ. After removal of 2 bases from V and 3 bases from J, the junction contained 7 bases not matched to a gene. This clonotype was seen ten or more times. A further study also used this sample, focusing on T cells expressing NK-cell markers. That report adds: It was from sorted CD3+CD56+NKG2C+, CD3+CD56+NKG2C- and CD3+CD56-NKG2C+ T cells that TCR beta repertoires came.

This sequence was found in a woman under 30 in good health. The chain employs TRBV5-1 and TRBJ2-1; 8 nucleotides align to TRBD2. The sequenced sample was CD4+ T cells sorted from blood. The CDR3 loop is CASSFLTSGNYNEQFF. CDR3 sequence (DNA): TGCGCCAGCAGCTTCCTAACTAGCGGCAACTACAATGAGCAGTTCTTC.